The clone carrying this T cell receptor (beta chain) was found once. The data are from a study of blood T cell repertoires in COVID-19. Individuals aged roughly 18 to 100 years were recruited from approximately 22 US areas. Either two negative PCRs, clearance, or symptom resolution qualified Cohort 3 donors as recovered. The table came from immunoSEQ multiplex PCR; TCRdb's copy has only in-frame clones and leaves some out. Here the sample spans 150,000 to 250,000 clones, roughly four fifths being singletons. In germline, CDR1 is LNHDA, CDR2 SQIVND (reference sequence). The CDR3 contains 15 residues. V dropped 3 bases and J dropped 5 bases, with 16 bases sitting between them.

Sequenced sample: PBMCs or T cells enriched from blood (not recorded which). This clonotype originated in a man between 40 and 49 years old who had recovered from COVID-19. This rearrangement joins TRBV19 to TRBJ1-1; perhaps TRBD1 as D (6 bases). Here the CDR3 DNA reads TGTGCCAGTAGTATTCCACAGGGATTGCCTACTGAAGCTTTCTTT. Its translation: CASSIPQGLPTEAFF.